This T cell receptor (beta chain) was recovered during a study of cytomegalovirus exposure and HLA in healthy donors. This PCR relied on a set of 60 Vbeta primers and 13 Jbeta primers. Repertoires were generated with immunoSEQ multiplex PCR, while TCRdb's copy carries only in-frame clones and drops some. The repertoire holds 150,000 to 200,000 clones, around 77% seen once, with approximately 2.2% in the top ten. All the people who gave samples were healthy bone marrow donors. This sequence was found in a woman aged 25-40 years in good health and CMV-seropositive. Sequenced input: PBMCs.

The chain's CDR3 is CASSSSLSSYNEQFF. CDR3 sequence (DNA): TGCGCCAGCAGCTCTTCGCTGAGCTCCTACAATGAGCAGTTCTTC. The V call is TRBV5-1, the J call TRBJ2-1; D gene ambiguous. The germline CDR1 and CDR2 sequences are SGHRS and YFSETQ. The CDR3 has 15 residues. The V end lost 3 bases, the J end lost 0 bases, and 10 bases lay between the germline ends.